This T cell receptor (beta chain) was captured by sequencing in a study of shared clonotypes between healthy human individuals. To note about this clone: In the same sample, other DNA sequences code for this CDR3.

TCRdb's copy holds only in-frame clones and misses some; the assay was immunoSEQ multiplex PCR. This table has about 2.4 million clones, over 85% appearing once. Deletions cut 5 bases from V and 1 base from J, with 5 bases between. Germline lookup yields CDR1 SNHLY and CDR2 FYNNEI. The CDR3 has 12 residues. The sample was naive CD4+ T cells from PBMCs. Subset meaning: CD45RA+ positively selected. V gene TRBV2 combines with J gene TRBJ1-1; the D is unclear. The TCR comes from a young man in good health. Some clones in this sample may be carry-over from other donors' samples. In DNA, the CDR3 is TGTGCCAGCAGTTCAAGGAACACTGAAGCTTTCTTT. Amino acid sequence: CASSSRNTEAFF. The variable domain in full, completed from reference TRBV2 and TRBJ1-1, reads EPEVTQTPSHQVTQMGQEVILRCVPISNHLYFYWYRQILGQKVEFLVSFYNNEISEKSEIFDDQFSVERPDGSNFTLKIRSTKLEDSAMYFCASSSRNTEAFFGQGTRLTVV.